These 10 T cell receptor beta chains were all obtained from the same sample, sequenced in a study of PD-1 blockade in classical Hodgkin lymphoma. Each patient relapsed following autologous stem cell transplantation, and prior brentuximab vedotin exposure differed. Only in-frame clones appear in the TCRdb table, and some are missing; sequencing was by immunoSEQ multiplex PCR. The repertoire includes over 6,500 clones, roughly four fifths of them detected once, and 11% to 15% sits in the top ten. The sequences come from peripheral blood mononuclear cells (PBMCs), collected at baseline. Receptors were obtained from a human donor with classical Hodgkin lymphoma.

The V and J genes are TRBV27 and TRBJ2-5, with TRBD2 matching 10 bases. This CDR3 is 17 amino acids long. CDR1 is MNHEY and CDR2 is SMNVEV in the germline V gene (reference sequence). V shed 6 bases and J 2 bases; nucleotides not matched to a gene: 12. CDR3 in amino acids: CASSRWGLAGVQETQYF. The DNA of the CDR3 is TGTGCCAGCAGCCGCTGGGGGCTAGCGGGAGTTCAAGAGACCCAGTACTTC.

The V and J genes are TRBV15 and TRBJ2-1, with 7 positions matching TRBD2. Germline trimming cut 3 bases from V and 1 base from J; bases unmatched to any gene: 0. This CDR3 contains 14 residues. Looked up from germline, CDR1 is LNHNV and CDR2 is YYDKDF (reference sequence). CDR3 sequence: CATSRGGSYNEQFF. CDR3 DNA: TGTGCCACCAGCAGGGGGGGGTCCTACAATGAGCAGTTCTTC.

The V call is TRBV19, the J call TRBJ2-1; tentatively, D is TRBD1 or TRBD2 (7 bases each). CDR3 size: 13 residues. CDR1 is LNHDA, CDR2 SQIVND, per germline (reference sequence). The V end was cut by 5 bases, the J end by 8 bases, with 13 bases between. CDR3 DNA sequence: TGTGCCAGTAGTCCAGGGGGGGAGCATGAGCAGTTCTTC. Encoded protein: CASSPGGEHEQFF.

This chain joins TRBV30 and TRBJ2-3; D is ambiguous. The CDR3 totals 11 residues. From germline, CDR1 is GTSNPN and CDR2 SVGIG (reference sequence). Trimming shortened V by 6 bases and J by 5 bases, and 9 bases separated the two germline ends. The CDR3: CACSGLDTQYF. The CDR3 DNA reads as TGTGCCTGTTCGGGCCTAGATACGCAGTATTTT.

The chain couples TRBV7-9 to TRBJ2-5, with D hard to call. CDR1 and CDR2 from the germline V gene are SEHNR and FQNEAQ (reference sequence). Trimming removed 3 bases from V and 2 bases from J, with 10 bases in between. The CDR3 covers 14 residues. The CDR3, as DNA: TGTGCCAGCAGCTTTGGGCGTAGGCAAGAGACCCAGTACTTC. It encodes CASSFGRRQETQYF.

The chain uses TRBV28 and TRBJ2-1; the D is unclear. Trimming stripped 2 bases from V and 7 bases from J, with 0 bases between. The CDR3 is 10 amino acids. Germline V gene lookup returns CDR1 MDHEN and CDR2 SYDVKM. CDR3 in amino acids: CASSLNEQFF. The CDR3 DNA follows: TGTGCCAGCAGTTTAAATGAGCAGTTCTTC. Filled out from reference TRBV28 and TRBJ2-1, the complete variable domain reads DVKVTQSSRYLVKRTGEKVFLECVQDMDHENMFWYRQDPGLGLRLIYFSYDVKMKEKGDIPEGYSVSREKKERFSLILESASTNQTSMYLCASSLNEQFFGPGTRLTVL.

V usage is TRBV2 and J usage is TRBJ2-7; D is uncertain. V lost 8 bases, J lost 5 bases, and 19 bases lay in between. CDR1 and CDR2 from the germline V gene are SNHLY and FYNNEI. The length of the CDR3 is 14 residues. The CDR3 is CASSLLDPYHEQYF. CDR3 bases: TGTGCCAGCTCTCTCTTAGATCCCTATCACGAGCAGTACTTC.

This clone has a single count. The chain carries TRBV7-2 and TRBJ2-7; D is uncertain. The CDR3 covers 15 residues. Germline CDR1 and CDR2: SGHTA and FQGNSA. V lost 0 bases, J lost 5 bases, and 14 bases lay in between. CDR3 loop: CASSLASVVPHEQYF. In nucleotides, the CDR3 is TGTGCCAGCAGCTTAGCCTCCGTAGTCCCCCACGAGCAGTACTTC. Full variable domain (rest looked up from reference TRBV7-2 and TRBJ2-7): GAGVSQSPSNKVTEKGKDVELRCDPISGHTALYWYRQSLGQGLEFLIYFQGNSAPDKSGLPSDRFSAERTGGSVSTLTIQRTQQEDSAVYLCASSLASVVPHEQYFGPGTRLTVT.

By sample share, this clone is large. The chain uses TRBV5-1 and TRBJ2-7, with 10 bases identical to TRBD1. CDR3 length: 16 amino acids. Losses at the gene ends were 4 bases for V and 1 base for J; bases not matched to a gene: 8. Germline V gives CDR1 SGHRS, CDR2 YFSETQ. The CDR3, as DNA: TGCGCCAGCAGCGTGAGTGAGGGACAGGGGTCCTACGAGCAGTACTTC. Protein product: CASSVSEGQGSYEQYF.

The chain joins TRBV28 to TRBJ2-1, with a tentative D call TRBD1 (5 bases). Germline V gene sequence: CDR1 MDHEN, CDR2 SYDVKM. V lost 4 bases, J lost 7 bases, and 8 bases lay in between. This CDR3 is 12 amino acids long. The CDR3 loop is CASSWGRNEQFF. CDR3 bases: TGTGCCAGCAGTTGGGGCCGAAATGAGCAGTTCTTC. The full variable domain, completed using reference TRBV28 and TRBJ2-1, is DVKVTQSSRYLVKRTGEKVFLECVQDMDHENMFWYRQDPGLGLRLIYFSYDVKMKEKGDIPEGYSVSREKKERFSLILESASTNQTSMYLCASSWGRNEQFFGPGTRLTVL.